This TCR beta chain was retrieved from a study of blood T cell repertoires in COVID-19. Study in general: COVID-19 samples collected from the United States, Italy and Spain covered acute and convalescent phases. In each case, the material was cDNA or gDNA derived from T cells, B-cell-depleted T cells, or PBMCs.

In the original workflow: Amplifying reference gene primers gave estimates of nucleated cell counts. Clones were sequenced by immunoSEQ multiplex PCR, and TCRdb holds only the in-frame ones, with some missing. The V and J calls and the clone size are those of that table, but D and trimming were determined from the DNA. The profile shows about 47,000 clones, about 84% of them singletons. Germline assignment: CDR1 LNHDA and CDR2 SQIVND (reference sequence). The germline V and J ends were trimmed by 5 bases and 0 bases, with 10 bases remaining between them. This CDR3 region has 15 residues. The TCR sequence derives from a man aged 60 to 69 with acute or convalescent COVID-19. Sequenced sample: peripheral blood. The chain combines TRBV19 with TRBJ1-4; unclear D gene. The CDR3 nucleotides read TGTGCCAGTAGTGAGTGGTTAGCAACTAATGAAAAACTGTTTTTT. Translation gives CASSEWLATNEKLFF.